This T cell receptor (beta chain) was identified in a study of blood T cell repertoires in COVID-19. Whole-study context: Acute and convalescent COVID-19 samples came from the United States, Italy and Spain.

Germline V gene data show CDR1 as MNHEY and CDR2 as SMNVEV (reference sequence). The CDR3 covers 16 residues. Between the trimmed V and J ends, which lost 4 bases and 1 base, there was a span of 14 bases. Sequencing was performed with immunoSEQ multiplex PCR; in TCRdb, only in-frame clones are kept and a portion is missing. Among approximately 120,000 clones listed, around 81% were seen once. This TCR was sampled from a woman aged 45-59 years with acute or convalescent COVID-19. Material for sequencing was peripheral blood. The rearrangement uses TRBV27 and TRBJ2-4; perhaps TRBD1 as D (5 bases). The CDR3 reads CASSSQGPRAKNIQYF. The CDR3 DNA reads TGTGCCAGCAGTTCCCAGGGCCCCCGGGCCAAAAACATTCAGTACTTC.